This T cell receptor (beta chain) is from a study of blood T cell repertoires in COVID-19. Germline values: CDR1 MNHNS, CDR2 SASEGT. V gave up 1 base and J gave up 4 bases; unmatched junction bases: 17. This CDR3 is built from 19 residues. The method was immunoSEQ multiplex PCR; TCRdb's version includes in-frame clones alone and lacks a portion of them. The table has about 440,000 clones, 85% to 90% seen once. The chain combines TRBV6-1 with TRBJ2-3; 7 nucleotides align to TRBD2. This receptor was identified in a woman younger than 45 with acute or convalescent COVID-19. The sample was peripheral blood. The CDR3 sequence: CASSEDLGEWGGVPDTQYF. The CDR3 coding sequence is TGTGCCAGCAGTGAAGATTTGGGGGAATGGGGGGGTGTCCCAGATACGCAGTATTTT.